This T cell receptor (beta chain) originates from a study of T cells in Graves' hyperthyroidism and ophthalmopathy. Overall study findings and caveats: The authors' 13 V-J model separated ophthalmopathy from stable hyperthyroidism. Also found in blood were most expanded thyroid clonotypes above 0.001.

Researchers amplified the TCR beta CDR3 regions from RNA transcripts. HTBI primers were the set used in a first-round RT-PCR of the TCR CDR3. TCRdb ran MiXCR on the multiplex PCR reads and lists one entry per CDR3 protein. The sample has under 550,000 distinct CDR3 sequences; 20% are singletons. Each diagnosis was grounded in clinical symptoms, serum thyroxine and TRAb, thyroid ultrasound, and orbital computed tomography. CDR1 is SGHVS, CDR2 FQNEAQ, per germline. The CDR3 has 13 residues. V was pared by 2 bases and J by 10 bases, with 6 bases of the junction left unmatched. This clonotype was recorded at least ten times. Its antigen is unknown.

The sample consisted of blood. The sequence was collected from a man between 40 and 49 years old with Graves' ophthalmopathy. This chain joins TRBV7-8 and TRBJ1-1, with 8 bases lining up with TRBD1. The CDR3 loop is CASSLQQGVGAFF. The CDR3 region has the DNA TGTGCCAGCAGCTTACAACAGGGGGTTGGAGCTTTCTTT.